One sample yielded the 5 T cell receptor beta chains listed below, sequenced in a study of T cell responses to AZD1222 COVID-19 vaccine (dated by TCRdb to the early 2020s). Receptor libraries were prepared by the immunoSEQ multiplex PCR assay. TCRdb provides this immuneACCESS table in a form limited to in-frame rearrangements. Some clones are lacking; in checked studies, under half of them reflect an unresolved V gene, and why the rest are absent is not known. The sample records 55,000 to 75,000 clones, about 90% of which are singletons. The ten largest clones take up approximately 5% of the sample. What the time point label conveys for this sample: baseline before first vaccination. This material consisted of peripheral blood, taken on day 0 of AZD1222 vaccination. The receptor source for this set is an adult in good health.

The chain employs TRBV5-4 and TRBJ1-2; TRBD1 agrees at 7 bases. The CDR3 has 15 amino acids. Germline CDR1 and CDR2: SGHNT and YYREEE (reference sequence). The J segment lost 4 bases and the V segment lost 0 bases, leaving 6 bases of the junction unmatched. In DNA form, the CDR3 reads TGTGCCAGCAGCTTGGGTATGGGACAGAGCTATGGCTACACCTTC. It specifies CASSLGMGQSYGYTF.

The CDR3: CASSPPVSRNYGYTF. The CDR3 DNA sequence: TGTGCCAGCTCACCACCGGTCTCCAGAAACTATGGCTACACCTTC. The chain recombines TRBV18 with TRBJ1-2; D remains unclear. Trimming removed 0 bases at V and 2 bases at J, with 10 bases between. CDR1 KGHSH and CDR2 LQKENI come from the germline V gene. CDR3 length equals 15 residues. Filled out from reference TRBV18 and TRBJ1-2, the complete variable domain reads NAGVMQNPRHLVRRRGQEARLRCSPMKGHSHVYWYRQLPEEGLKFMVYLQKENIIDESGMPKERFSAEFPKEGPSILRIQQVVRGDSAAYFCASSPPVSRNYGYTFGSGTRLTVV.

The V call is TRBV4-1, the J call TRBJ2-1, with a tentative D call TRBD1 (6 bases). Germline lookup yields CDR1 MGHRA and CDR2 YSYEKL. V was clipped by 3 bases and J by 4 bases, with 16 bases between them. The CDR3 extends over 16 amino acids. CDR3 residues: CASSQDDRPTYNEQFF. The CDR3 DNA reads as TGCGCCAGCAGCCAGGACGACAGGCCGACTTACAATGAGCAGTTCTTC.

The chain joins TRBV9 to TRBJ2-5; weak D call: TRBD2 (6 bases). CDR3 size: 15 residues. CDR1 is SGDLS and CDR2 is YYNGEE in the germline V gene. V lost 2 bases and J 2 bases, leaving 13 bases between the germline ends. CDR3 region: CASSVELGTQETQYF. CDR3 sequence (DNA): TGTGCCAGCAGCGTCGAGTTGGGGACTCAAGAGACCCAGTACTTC.

This clone has just a few counts. This chain links TRBV19 with TRBJ2-6; weak D call: TRBD2 (5 bases). V was clipped by 4 bases and J by 0 bases, with 13 bases between them. CDR1 LNHDA and CDR2 SQIVND come from the germline V gene (reference sequence). The CDR3 consists of 17 residues. The CDR3 sequence is CASSSRGLASGANVLTF. DNA of the CDR3: TGTGCCAGTAGTAGCCGGGGTCTGGCCTCTGGGGCCAACGTCCTGACTTTC.